These 29 T cell receptor beta chains came from one sample sequenced in a study of identical twins. TCRdb ran MiXCR on the 5' RACE reads and lists one entry per CDR3 protein. The data show 690,000 or so distinct CDR3 sequences, 5.5% to 7.5% seen once. Sequenced input: naive T cells sorted from blood. The receptors were sampled from a man aged 18 to 29 in good health.

Only a few counts were recorded for this clonotype. The CDR3: CASSLRRGSSYNSPLHF. The CDR3 nucleotides are TGTGCCAGCAGTTTACGCAGGGGGAGCTCCTATAATTCACCCCTCCACTTT. The chain uses TRBV27 and TRBJ1-6; 7 bases are a match to TRBD1. This CDR3 has 17 amino acids. The V and J ends lost 2 bases and 0 bases, in that order; junction bases with no gene match: 4. CDR1 and CDR2 from the germline V gene are MNHEY and SMNVEV (reference sequence).

This clonotype was observed at least ten times. The chain combines TRBV7-3 with TRBJ2-2; 9 nucleotides match TRBD1. V was clipped by 2 bases and J by 5 bases; unmatched bases: 6. The germline gives CDR1 SGHTA, CDR2 FQGTGA. The CDR3 is 16 residues long. The CDR3 DNA reads TGTGCCAGCAGCTTATATCCGGGACAGGGAACCGGGGAGCTGTTTTTT. Its translation: CASSLYPGQGTGELFF.

This clonotype was found many times. J is TRBJ2-3 and V is TRBV7-2, with 7 bases fitting TRBD2. The CDR3 extends over 15 amino acids. Germline trimming cut 5 bases from V and 5 bases from J; bases unmatched to any gene: 10. Germline V lookup: CDR1 SGHTA, CDR2 FQGNSA. For the CDR3, the DNA is TGTGCCAGCAGCACCCGTGGGGGGAGGGGAGATACGCAGTATTTT. This sequence encodes CASSTRGGRGDTQYF.

The chain has TRBV6-1 and TRBJ2-7; 7 bases line up with TRBD1. The CDR3 has 14 residues. With 2 bases clipped from V and 4 bases from J, the junction kept 5 bases outside the gene matches. Per the germline V gene, CDR1 is MNHNS and CDR2 is SASEGT. CDR3 in amino acids: CASSEPGTVYEQYF. The CDR3 region has the DNA TGTGCCAGCAGTGAACCCGGGACAGTTTACGAGCAGTACTTC.

This chain joins TRBV28 and TRBJ2-7; 8 bases agree with TRBD1. V lost 3 bases and J lost 6; bases outside the gene matches: 16. The CDR3 is 17 amino acids. The germline CDR1 and CDR2 sequences are MDHEN and SYDVKM. The CDR3 here is CASSLEPGGRLTFEQYF. DNA of the CDR3: TGTGCCAGCAGTTTGGAACCAGGGGGCCGTTTAACGTTCGAGCAGTACTTC.

This clonotype was counted at least ten times. The chain links TRBV11-2 to TRBJ2-1; D may be TRBD1 (5 bases). Germline values: CDR1 SGHAT, CDR2 FQNNGV. Trimming took 4 bases from V and 0 from J, leaving 13 bases between them. The CDR3 has 16 amino acids. CDR3 sequence (DNA): TGTGCCAGCAGCTCCCAGGGCGACAGCTCCTACAATGAGCAGTTCTTC. Its translation: CASSSQGDSSYNEQFF.

This chain links TRBV18 with TRBJ2-7, with 8 bases aligning to TRBD1. The CDR3 has 15 residues. Germline CDR1 reads KGHSH; CDR2 reads LQKENI. After removal of 6 bases from V and 3 bases from J, the junction contained 10 bases not matched to a gene. CDR3 DNA sequence: TGTGCCAGCTCGCCTGGACAGGGAGTAAACTACGAGCAGTACTTC. Residues: CASSPGQGVNYEQYF. The whole variable domain, remainder taken from reference TRBV18 and TRBJ2-7, is NAGVMQNPRHLVRRRGQEARLRCSPMKGHSHVYWYRQLPEEGLKFMVYLQKENIIDESGMPKERFSAEFPKEGPSILRIQQVVRGDSAAYFCASSPGQGVNYEQYFGPGTRLTVT.

The V call is TRBV5-1, the J call TRBJ1-3, with D uncertain. V gave up 3 bases and J gave up 0 bases, with 7 bases separating them. The CDR3 sequence is 14 residues long. Germline-derived CDR1 and CDR2 are SGHRS and YFSETQ. The CDR3 DNA sequence: TGCGCCAGCAGCTCTCCGGGCTCTGGAAACACCATATATTTT. Residues: CASSSPGSGNTIYF.

This clonotype was picked up a small number of times. The genes are TRBV10-3 and TRBJ2-5, with D perhaps assigned TRBD1 or TRBD2 (5 bases each). The CDR3 has 15 residues. Trimming left V 5 bases short and J 1 base short, with 14 bases between. CDR1 is ENHRY and CDR2 is SYGVKD in the germline V gene. The DNA for the CDR3 is TGTGCCATCAGTCCGACGGACGGGACCCAAGAGACCCAGTACTTC. This translates into CAISPTDGTQETQYF.

This clonotype has a handful of counts. The chain employs TRBV5-1 and TRBJ2-1; D gene ambiguous. CDR1 and CDR2 (germline): SGHRS, YFSETQ. V was trimmed by 0 bases and J by 5 bases, leaving 9 bases between them. The CDR3 has 14 amino acids. The CDR3 region has the DNA TGCGCCAGCAGCTTGGCCTACAGCAACAATGAGCAGTTCTTC. Translating gives CASSLAYSNNEQFF.

This clonotype has just a few counts. V and J are TRBV20-1 and TRBJ2-5, with D perhaps matching TRBD1 (6 bases). V lost 1 base to trimming and J lost 2 bases, with 17 bases between them. Germline-derived CDR1 and CDR2 are DFQATT and SNEGSKA (reference sequence). This CDR3 has 16 residues. Written as DNA, the CDR3 is TGCAGTGCTAGAGGGTGGAGAGGGGGATATCAAGAGACCCAGTACTTC. This encodes CSARGWRGGYQETQYF.

This clonotype was found many times. The chain has TRBV20-1 and TRBJ2-2; no firm D call. Between the trimmed V and J ends, which lost 1 base and 6 bases, there was a span of 9 bases. The CDR3 is 13 amino acids. The germline V gene encodes CDR1 DFQATT and CDR2 SNEGSKA (reference sequence). The CDR3 DNA sequence: TGCAGTGCTAGAGGATACAGCGCCGGGGAGCTGTTTTTT. The encoded protein is CSARGYSAGELFF.

The chain links TRBV5-1 to TRBJ2-1, with D possibly matching TRBD2 (6 bases). This CDR3 region has 13 residues. Trimming cost V 7 bases and J 3 bases, with 11 bases left between them. From germline, CDR1 is SGHRS and CDR2 YFSETQ. CDR3: CASAYGGYNEQFF. Here the CDR3 DNA reads TGCGCCAGCGCCTACGGGGGCTACAATGAGCAGTTCTTC.

This chain links TRBV6-1 with TRBJ2-7; D gene unclear. This CDR3 has 13 amino acids. Trimming pared 6 bases from V and 6 bases from J, leaving 15 bases between. CDR1 is MNHNS and CDR2 is SASEGT in the germline V gene. The CDR3, as DNA: TGTGCCAGCAGACAAGAGTACCTTAGCGAGCAGTACTTC. This encodes CASRQEYLSEQYF.

This clonotype was counted only a few times. The chain combines TRBV6-1 with TRBJ2-5; no clear D. The germline V and J ends were trimmed by 5 bases and 0 bases, with 13 bases remaining between them. The germline CDR1 and CDR2 sequences are MNHNS and SASEGT. The CDR3 length is 15 residues. CDR3 loop: CASSPSDTYQETQYF. CDR3 nucleotides: TGTGCCAGCAGTCCCAGCGACACCTACCAAGAGACCCAGTACTTC.

The V and J genes are TRBV10-1 and TRBJ2-5; the D is unclear. Germline assignment: CDR1 WNHNN and CDR2 SYGVQD (reference sequence). Between the trimmed V and J ends, which lost 0 bases and 4 bases, there was a span of 12 bases. The CDR3 contains 15 residues. The CDR3 reads CASSESTGSGETQYF. For the CDR3, the DNA is TGCGCCAGCAGTGAGTCGACGGGCTCGGGAGAGACCCAGTACTTC.

This clonotype has only a few counts. The CDR3: CATSDSWGQETQYF. In DNA, the CDR3 is TGTGCCACCAGTGATTCCTGGGGGCAAGAGACCCAGTACTTC. V is TRBV24-1 and J is TRBJ2-5, with D perhaps being TRBD1 or TRBD2 (5 bases each). Trimming removed 2 bases from V and 2 bases from J, with 8 bases in between. Germline CDR1 is KGHDR and CDR2 is SFDVKD. The CDR3 runs 14 residues.

This clonotype was counted a few times. This rearrangement joins TRBV29-1 to TRBJ1-4; 7 bases match TRBD1. After removal of 6 bases from V and 3 bases from J, the junction contained 7 bases not matched to a gene. The CDR3 consists of 14 residues. Looked up from germline, CDR1 is SQVTM and CDR2 is ANQGSEA. CDR3 sequence (DNA): TGCAGCGTGGATAGGGGGCTACCTAATGAAAAACTGTTTTTT. Translation gives CSVDRGLPNEKLFF. Supplemented by reference TRBV29-1 and TRBJ1-4, the full variable domain reads SAVISQKPSRDICQRGTSLTIQCQVDSQVTMMFWYRQQPGQSLTLIATANQGSEATYESGFVIDKFPISRPNLTFSTLTVSNMSPEDSSIYLCSVDRGLPNEKLFFGSGTQLSVL.

This clonotype was detected only a few times. V is TRBV5-1 and J is TRBJ2-1, with D possibly TRBD2 on 6 matching bases. The CDR3 is made up of 13 amino acids. Germline V lookup: CDR1 SGHRS, CDR2 YFSETQ. Trimming took 3 bases from V and 8 from J, leaving 12 bases between them. The CDR3 nucleotides read TGCGCCAGCAGCTCGGTGGGGGGATATGAGCAGTTCTTC. Translating it yields CASSSVGGYEQFF.

This clonotype was counted between two and nine times. A much larger clone lies a single base off, so this may be a read error. The J gene is TRBJ2-5, the V gene TRBV9, with no clear D. The CDR3 has 11 residues. Looked up from germline, CDR1 is SGDLS and CDR2 is YYNGEE. Trimming cost V 0 bases and J 5 bases, with 2 bases left between them. CDR3 in amino acids: CASSVDETQYF. The CDR3 DNA sequence: TGTGCCAGCAGCGTAGACGAGACCCAGTACTTC.

The table lists this clonotype with many counts. V and J are TRBV20-1 and TRBJ2-1; 12 nucleotides agree with TRBD1. This CDR3 is 19 amino acids long. The ends lost 3 bases at V and 1 base at J; junction bases unmatched: 13. The germline V gene encodes CDR1 DFQATT and CDR2 SNEGSKA (reference sequence). The CDR3 nucleotides read TGCAGTGCTAGTGGGGGGACAGGGGGCTGGTCGGGGTCCTACAATGAGCAGTTCTTC. As protein: CSASGGTGGWSGSYNEQFF.

This clonotype was counted between two and nine times. The chain carries TRBV20-1 and TRBJ2-7, with D perhaps assigned TRBD1 or TRBD2 (11 bases each). V was pared by 2 bases and J by 7 bases, with 39 bases between. The CDR3 spans 21 residues. Germline assignment: CDR1 DFQATT and CDR2 SNEGSKA (reference sequence). CDR3 loop: CSARPRPGTGGDSGRAQEQYV. CDR3 DNA sequence: TGCAGTGCTAGACCACGGCCTGGGACAGGGGGAGATAGCGGGAGGGCTCAAGAGCAGTACGTC.

Turning to this clonotype: A clone one base away is much larger, so this may be a read error. V is TRBV4-2 and J is TRBJ1-2; tentative D call: TRBD1 (6 bases). Germline lookup yields CDR1 LGHNA and CDR2 YNFKEQ. The CDR3 extends over 15 amino acids. The V end lost 6 bases, the J end lost 6 bases, and 20 bases lay between the germline ends. CDR3 sequence: CASRHPGQPFDGYTF. The CDR3 DNA sequence: TGTGCCAGCAGACATCCGGGACAACCCTTCGATGGCTACACCTTC.

This clonotype was counted a few times. The chain employs TRBV5-5 and TRBJ1-5; D is unclear. Germline CDR1 and CDR2: SGHKS and YYEKEE (reference sequence). The CDR3 loop spans 15 amino acids. Trimming left V 0 bases short and J 7 bases short, with 14 bases between. This chain's CDR3 is CASSLVSGRGQPQHF. The CDR3 DNA reads as TGTGCCAGCAGCTTGGTTTCGGGGAGAGGACAGCCCCAGCATTTT.

This clonotype was detected ten times or more. This chain connects TRBV5-1 to TRBJ2-2, with 12 positions matching TRBD2. The V and J ends lost 4 bases and 7 bases, in that order; junction bases with no gene match: 11. From germline, CDR1 is SGHRS and CDR2 YFSETQ. CDR3 size: 17 residues. Here the CDR3 DNA reads TGCGCCAGCAGCCCCGAACTAGCGGGAGGCCTCCACGGGGAGCTGTTTTTT. Translation gives CASSPELAGGLHGELFF.

This clonotype was detected a few times. The CDR3 reads CSARVGGPLTGELFF. CDR3 coding DNA: TGCAGTGCTAGAGTGGGGGGACCACTTACCGGGGAGCTGTTTTTT. The chain uses TRBV20-1 and TRBJ2-2; tentatively, D is TRBD2 (6 bases). The CDR3 length is 15 residues. CDR1 and CDR2 (germline): DFQATT, SNEGSKA (reference sequence). V lost 1 base to trimming and J lost 5 bases, with 14 bases between them.

This clonotype was observed at least ten times. This chain uses TRBV4-2 with TRBJ1-1; D unresolved. Trimming shortened V by 1 base and J by 1 base, and 10 bases separated the two germline ends. The CDR3 loop spans 15 amino acids. Germline-derived CDR1 and CDR2 are LGHNA and YNFKEQ. The CDR3 DNA reads as TGTGCCAGCAGCCAAGGAGATAACAGGAACACTGAAGCTTTCTTT. It encodes CASSQGDNRNTEAFF.

Many counts were recorded for this clonotype. The chain is built from TRBV29-1 and TRBJ2-1, with D maybe TRBD2 (5 bases). Germline CDR1 SQVTM, CDR2 ANQGSEA. The CDR3 spans 17 residues. Deletions cut 0 bases from V and 2 bases from J, with 17 bases between. CDR3 nucleotides: TGCAGCGTTGAAGACGTCCAAGCGGATGCAGCCTACAATGAGCAGTTCTTC. Residues: CSVEDVQADAAYNEQFF.

This clonotype was counted at least ten times. The chain carries TRBV10-3 and TRBJ2-7, with 10 nucleotides matching TRBD1. The germline CDR1 and CDR2 sequences are ENHRY and SYGVKD. The CDR3 is made up of 14 amino acids. J lost 5 bases, V lost 7 bases, and 8 bases had no gene match. CDR3 sequence (DNA): TGTGCCATCACCCAGGGACAGGGGTCCCACGAGCAGTACTTC. Its protein product is CAITQGQGSHEQYF.